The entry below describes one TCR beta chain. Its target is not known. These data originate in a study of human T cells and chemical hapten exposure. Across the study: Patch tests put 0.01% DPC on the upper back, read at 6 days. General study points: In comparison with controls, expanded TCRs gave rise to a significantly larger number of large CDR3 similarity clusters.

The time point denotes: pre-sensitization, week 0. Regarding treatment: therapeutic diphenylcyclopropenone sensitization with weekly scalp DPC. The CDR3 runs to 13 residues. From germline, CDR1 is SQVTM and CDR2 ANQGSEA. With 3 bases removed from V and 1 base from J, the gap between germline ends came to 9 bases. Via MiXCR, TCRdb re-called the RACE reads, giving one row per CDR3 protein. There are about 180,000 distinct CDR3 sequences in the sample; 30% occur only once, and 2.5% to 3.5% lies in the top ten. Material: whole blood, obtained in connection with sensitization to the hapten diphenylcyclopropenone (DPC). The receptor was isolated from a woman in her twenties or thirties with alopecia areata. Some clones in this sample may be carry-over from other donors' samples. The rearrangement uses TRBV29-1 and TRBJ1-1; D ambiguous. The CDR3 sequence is CSVDEAQNTEAFF. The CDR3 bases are TGCAGCGTTGATGAAGCTCAGAACACTGAAGCTTTCTTT.